Presented here are 14 T cell receptor beta chains from one specimen sequenced in a study of cytomegalovirus exposure and HLA in healthy donors (dated 2017 in TCRdb). Library preparation used the immunoSEQ multiplex PCR assay. For the multiplex PCR, a mixture combining 60 forward primers for TCR Vbeta segments and 13 reverse primers for TCR Jbeta segments was used. In its TCRdb copy, this immuneACCESS table keeps in-frame sequences only and misses some clones. Where compared with another copy, unresolved V genes explain less than half of these, and the others have no known cause. The sample profile shows about 190,000 clones; about 84% of them were found once. Together, the top ten hold 3% to 4% of the sample. The sequenced material came from PBMCs. The receptor source for this set is a man aged 50-59 years in good health and CMV-seronegative.

The chain has TRBV5-6 and TRBJ2-1, with D possibly being TRBD1 (5 bases). The CDR3 runs to 14 residues. Trimming cost V 6 bases and J 6 bases, with 16 bases left between them. CDR1 and CDR2 from the germline V gene are SGHDT and YYEEEE. The CDR3, as DNA: TGTGCCAGCACCCAAATTCAGGGTATCAATGAGCAGTTCTTC. Amino acids: CASTQIQGINEQFF.

The V and J genes are TRBV15 and TRBJ1-2, with D possibly TRBD1 on 6 matching bases. CDR3 length equals 16 residues. The V and J ends lost 0 bases and 6 bases respectively, with 17 bases between them. Germline CDR1 and CDR2: LNHNV and YYDKDF (reference sequence). The CDR3 DNA follows: TGTGCCACCAGCAGAGATTACGAGAGGACAGAAGATGGCTACACCTTC. Translated, it gives CATSRDYERTEDGYTF.

The CDR3 coding sequence is TGTGCCAGCGGGATGGGACTAGCGGGTCTCTACAATGAGCAGTTCTTC. Its translation is CASGMGLAGLYNEQFF. The genes are TRBV5-6 and TRBJ2-1; 12 positions match TRBD2. Losses at the gene ends were 7 bases for V and 3 bases for J; bases not matched to a gene: 8. Germline CDR1 is SGHDT and CDR2 is YYEEEE. The CDR3 length is 16 residues.

V usage is TRBV4-3 and J usage is TRBJ1-5; D unclear. The CDR3 is made up of 15 amino acids. Germline values: CDR1 LGHNA, CDR2 YSLEER. Trimming shortened V by 0 bases and J by 6 bases, and 12 bases separated the two germline ends. The CDR3 DNA reads TGCGCCAGCAGCCAAGATCGGGGTGAGGGTCAGCCCCAGCATTTT. This gives the protein CASSQDRGEGQPQHF.

V usage is TRBV7-9 and J usage is TRBJ2-5; a possible D gene is TRBD2 (5 bases). The CDR3 length is 13 residues. Germline CDR1 SEHNR, CDR2 FQNEAQ (reference sequence). V was pared by 1 base and J by 3 bases, with 6 bases between. The DNA for the CDR3 is TGTGCCAGCAGCTTAGACGGGGAAGAGACCCAGTACTTC. It specifies CASSLDGEETQYF.

The V gene is TRBV6-1, the J gene TRBJ2-7, with 9 bases matching TRBD1. The CDR3 consists of 15 residues. Per the germline V gene, CDR1 is MNHNS and CDR2 is SASEGT. The junction had 7 bases not matched to a gene; V was cut back by 7 bases and J by 0 bases. The CDR3 DNA reads TGTGCCAGCACTCAAGGGACAGGGAGCTCCTACGAGCAGTACTTC. Its translation: CASTQGTGSSYEQYF.

V and J are TRBV7-9 and TRBJ2-7; 7 nucleotides match TRBD2. CDR1 is SEHNR, CDR2 FQNEAQ, per germline (reference sequence). After removal of 5 bases from V and 4 bases from J, the junction contained 11 bases not matched to a gene. This CDR3 is 15 amino acids long. CDR3 nucleotides: TGTGCCAGCAGCCCCCTGGGGGAGGGTAGATACGAGCAGTACTTC. This gives the protein CASSPLGEGRYEQYF.

With regard to this clone: This sample also contains other DNA sequences that code for the same CDR3. The chain carries TRBV6-5 and TRBJ1-6; D might be TRBD1 (6 bases). CDR1 and CDR2 from the germline V gene are MNHEY and SVGAGI. The CDR3 sequence is 12 residues long. The V end was cut by 6 bases, the J end by 7 bases, with 7 bases between. This CDR3 reads CASRGANSPLHF. CDR3 bases: TGTGCCAGCAGGGGGGCCAATTCACCCCTCCACTTT.

The chain carries TRBV5-6 and TRBJ2-2, with a possible D match to TRBD2 (6 bases). The germline V gene has CDR1 SGHDT and CDR2 YYEEEE. This CDR3 has 13 amino acids. Deletions cut 4 bases from V and 7 bases from J, with 11 bases between. CDR3 bases: TGTGCCAGCAGCCACGGAGGGGTCGGGGAGCTGTTTTTT. As protein: CASSHGGVGELFF.

This chain joins TRBV7-2 and TRBJ2-7, with TRBD2 matching over 8 bases. Germline trimming cut 5 bases from V and 7 bases from J; bases unmatched to any gene: 13. The V gene's germline CDR1 is SGHTA and CDR2 FQGNSA. The CDR3 spans 15 residues. CDR3 sequence (DNA): TGTGCCAGCAGCCAAGGCGGACTAGCCCTGGGGGAGCAGTACTTC. Its translation is CASSQGGLALGEQYF.

The chain is built from TRBV4-3 and TRBJ2-2; D not resolved. V lost 0 bases to trimming and J lost 1 base, with 9 bases between them. CDR3 length equals 16 residues. Germline CDR1 is LGHNA and CDR2 is YSLEER. The CDR3 DNA sequence: TGCGCCAGCAGCCAAGATTTTTACGGGAACACCGGGGAGCTGTTTTTT. It is translated as CASSQDFYGNTGELFF.

This clone occurred many times. The chain recombines TRBV9 with TRBJ1-2; maybe TRBD1 (5 bases). Deletions cut 5 bases from V and 2 bases from J, with 13 bases between. In germline, CDR1 is SGDLS, CDR2 YYNGEE. This CDR3 contains 14 residues. CDR3 protein: CASSGQGINYGYTF. DNA of the CDR3: TGTGCCAGCAGTGGTCAGGGTATAAACTATGGCTACACCTTC.

In its sample, this clone was seen once. The chain is built from TRBV4-1 and TRBJ2-3; TRBD1 might be the D (6 bases). The V and J ends lost 1 base and 4 bases respectively, with 9 bases between them. The CDR3 covers 14 residues. The germline gives CDR1 MGHRA, CDR2 YSYEKL. CDR3 DNA: TGCGCCAGCAGCCAAGTCTGGGGGCCAGATACGCAGTATTTT. Its translation is CASSQVWGPDTQYF.

The chain carries TRBV11-3 and TRBJ2-1; 7 positions agree with TRBD2. CDR3 size: 16 residues. V was clipped by 2 bases and J by 7 bases; unmatched bases: 11. CDR1 and CDR2 (germline): SGHNT, YENEEA. DNA of the CDR3: TGTGCCAGCAGCTTAAAAAAATATTCCGGGGGGAATGAGCAGTTCTTC. This translates into CASSLKKYSGGNEQFF.